Listed below are T cell receptor beta chains from one sample, sequenced in a study of T-cell memory formation after mild COVID-19. In TCRdb, the 5' RACE reads were re-called with MiXCR into one record per CDR3 protein. This table holds fewer than 700,000 distinct CDR3 sequences, 15% to 20% found once. Source material: PBMCs or a T cell subset sorted from them (not recorded which). The origin of the receptors is an adult woman who had mild COVID-19 (a few samples of this study predate the infection). Cell type and time point are not known. CDR3s include the opening cysteine and the closing phenylalanine or tryptophan. The order of the fields is J gene, D gene, V gene, clone size, CDR3 protein, CDR3 DNA. A D gene is named only where the DNA matches it firmly. Clone size is shown for a subset of rows, as once, few, many or a class of expanded clone.

>TRBJ2-3|NA|TRBV4-3|NA
CASSQDQRDTQYF
TGCGCCAGCAGCCAAGATCAGAGAGATACGCAGTATTTT
>TRBJ2-1|NA|TRBV7-2|NA
CASSSSPGEQFF
TGTGCCAGCAGCTCGTCACCGGGTGAGCAGTTCTTC
>TRBJ2-5|TRBD2|TRBV7-2|many
CASSFVAGGRETQYF
TGTGCCAGCAGCTTTGTAGCGGGAGGGCGGGAGACCCAGTACTTC
>TRBJ2-1|TRBD2|TRBV20-1|NA
CSATIAGGNNNEQFF
TGCAGTGCTACCATAGCGGGGGGGAACAACAATGAGCAGTTCTTC
>TRBJ2-7|NA|TRBV7-2|few
CASSSDPLNYEQYF
TGTGCCAGCAGCTCAGACCCTCTGAACTACGAGCAGTACTTC
>TRBJ2-1|TRBD1|TRBV7-9|NA
CASSRTGTGGNEQFF
TGTGCCAGCAGCCGGACCGGGACAGGGGGCAATGAGCAGTTCTTC
>TRBJ2-5|TRBD2|TRBV6-6|few
CASRELATQETQYF
TGTGCCAGCAGAGAACTAGCGACCCAAGAGACCCAGTACTTC
>TRBJ1-4|NA|TRBV20-1|NA
CSASLEGREKLFF
TGCAGTGCTAGTTTGGAGGGACGAGAAAAACTGTTTTTT
>TRBJ2-1|TRBD1|TRBV18|NA
CASSTYGDRYNEQFF
TGTGCCAGCTCCACCTACGGGGACAGGTACAATGAGCAGTTCTTC
>TRBJ2-5|NA|TRBV4-1|NA
CASSKDGSWKGETQYF
TGCGCCAGCAGCAAGGACGGATCTTGGAAGGGAGAGACCCAGTACTTC
>TRBJ2-3|TRBD2|TRBV4-2|NA
CASSPLGGAADTQYF
TGTGCCAGCAGCCCGCTCGGGGGGGCGGCAGATACGCAGTATTTT
>TRBJ1-2|NA|TRBV7-2|few
CASSLFGGEANYGYTF
TGTGCCAGCAGCTTATTCGGTGGGGAAGCTAACTATGGCTACACCTTC
>TRBJ1-2|NA|TRBV5-4|NA
CASSSQGRNGYTF
TGTGCCAGCAGCTCACAAGGGAGGAACGGCTACACCTTC
>TRBJ1-1|TRBD1|TRBV20-1|few
CSAHTGVNTEAFF
TGCAGTGCTCATACAGGGGTAAACACTGAAGCTTTCTTT
>TRBJ2-3|NA|TRBV12-3/TRBV12-4|NA
CASRSGGAVDTQYF
TGTGCCAGCAGATCTGGGGGGGCGGTTGATACGCAGTATTTT
>TRBJ2-1|TRBD2|TRBV5-1|few
CASNPLAGGSNEQFF
TGCGCCAGCAACCCACTAGCGGGGGGCAGTAATGAGCAGTTCTTC
>TRBJ2-3|NA|TRBV10-3|few
CATMTSGDTDTQYF
TGTGCCACGATGACTAGTGGGGACACAGATACGCAGTATTTT
>TRBJ1-6|TRBD1|TRBV15|NA
CATSPWTGNNSPLHF
TGTGCCACCAGCCCATGGACAGGGAACAATTCACCCCTCCACTTT
>TRBJ1-3|TRBD1|TRBV5-1|NA
CASSTGTGEIGNTIYF
TGCGCCAGCAGTACCGGGACAGGGGAAATAGGAAACACCATATATTTT
>TRBJ1-2|NA|TRBV5-5|NA
CASSQSLQGLYGYTF
TGTGCCAGCAGCCAATCCCTTCAGGGTTTATATGGCTACACCTTC
>TRBJ2-7|NA|TRBV7-8|NA
CASSSWAEASYEQYF
TGTGCCAGCAGCTCCTGGGCGGAGGCGTCCTACGAGCAGTACTTC
>TRBJ2-2|NA|TRBV5-1|few
CASREGVLHGELFF
TGCGCCAGCAGGGAGGGAGTATTGCACGGGGAGCTGTTTTTT
>TRBJ2-7|TRBD1|TRBV20-1|few
CSARDPRTGGYEQYF
TGCAGTGCTAGAGATCCTAGGACAGGGGGCTACGAGCAGTACTTC
>TRBJ2-7|NA|TRBV12-3/TRBV12-4|few
CASSFDRAYEQYF
TGTGCCAGCAGTTTTGACAGAGCCTACGAGCAGTACTTC
>TRBJ2-4|NA|TRBV7-8|few
CASSSPGGGDIQYF
TGTGCCAGCAGCTCCCCGGGGGGCGGGGACATTCAGTACTTC
>TRBJ1-1|NA|TRBV30|many
CAWRTGPNTEAFF
TGTGCCTGGAGGACAGGCCCGAACACTGAAGCTTTCTTT
>TRBJ2-7|TRBD1|TRBV12-3/TRBV12-4|NA
CASRPTGSAEQYF
TGTGCCAGCAGACCGACAGGGTCGGCCGAGCAGTACTTC
>TRBJ2-6|NA|TRBV7-8|NA
CASSPGGAGANVLTF
TGTGCCAGCAGCCCGGGGGGCGCTGGGGCCAACGTCCTGACTTTC